Here is one T cell receptor beta chain with its context. Its antigen is not identified. Sequenced by immunoSEQ multiplex PCR; TCRdb stores in-frame clones only, minus some. The sample records 120,000 or so clones, about 88% being singletons. The entry originates in a study of T cell responses to AZD1222 COVID-19 vaccine. Study in general: Whether given at about 4 or about 12 weeks, second doses were pooled.

Overall study results and limits: In all cases, repertoires were sampled only after the peak T cell response. Baseline seropositivity characterized only a handful of AZD1222 recipients. Donors skewed white British and female; clonal diversity was possibly underestimated.

This specimen consisted of peripheral blood, obtained on day 0 of AZD1222 vaccination. This receptor was identified in an adult in good health.

In DNA, the CDR3 is TGTGCCAGCAGCTCGACCCCCGGGGCCGTTAATAATGAGCAGTTCTTC. This encodes CASSSTPGAVNNEQFF. The genes are TRBV11-2 and TRBJ2-1; D may be TRBD1 or TRBD2 (5 bases each). Trimming shortened V by 4 bases and J by 7 bases, and 20 bases separated the two germline ends. CDR3 length: 16 amino acids. The germline V gene has CDR1 SGHAT and CDR2 FQNNGV.